These 22 T cell receptor beta chains came from one sample sequenced in a study of CD8+ T cells in alopecia areata. Isolated RNA was reverse transcribed into cDNA used as the sequencing template. Method: immunoSEQ multiplex PCR; TCRdb's copy keeps in-frame clones and lacks some. The sample carries about 150,000 clones, around 62% recorded once. The specimen sequenced was CD8+ T cells sorted from blood. The receptor source for this set is a human donor in good health.

Comments on this clone: Possible read error: a much larger clone is one base away. This chain links TRBV4-1 with TRBJ1-2; D possibly corresponds to TRBD1 (6 bases). Trimming took off 1 base at V and 6 bases at J, with 9 bases between the two ends. The germline V gene has CDR1 MGHRA and CDR2 YSYEKL. This CDR3 region has 13 residues. The CDR3 protein is CASSQVPGDGYTF. In nucleotides, the CDR3 is TGCGCCAGCAGCCAAGTGCCAGGGGATGGCTACACCTTC.

The gene calls are TRBV5-1 and TRBJ2-2; TRBD2 matches at 11 bases. CDR3 length equals 17 residues. Germline loops: CDR1 SGHRS, CDR2 YFSETQ. V dropped 0 bases and J dropped 2; count of bases not matched to a gene: 3. CDR3 in DNA: TGCGCCAGCAGCTTGGGACTAGCGGGACCCAACACCGGGGAGCTGTTTTTT. Protein: CASSLGLAGPNTGELFF.

The gene calls are TRBV15 and TRBJ2-3, with 7 bases lining up with TRBD2. The V and J ends lost 0 bases and 2 bases, in that order; junction bases with no gene match: 8. The CDR3 contains 17 residues. Germline CDR1 LNHNV, CDR2 YYDKDF (reference sequence). CDR3 nucleotide sequence: TGTGCCACCAGCAGAGATTGGGGAGGGGTTCCCACAGATACGCAGTATTTT. It specifies CATSRDWGGVPTDTQYF.

This chain links TRBV18 with TRBJ1-4; the match to TRBD1 covers 9 bases. This CDR3 is built from 16 residues. J was trimmed by 6 bases and V by 5 bases; bases with no gene match: 10. Germline CDR1 KGHSH, CDR2 LQKENI. CDR3 in amino acids: CASSASPGQGDEKLFF. The CDR3 bases are TGTGCCAGCTCAGCCTCTCCGGGACAGGGAGATGAAAAACTGTTTTTT.

Notes on this clone: The same CDR3 is also encoded by other DNA sequences in this sample. The V gene is TRBV29-1, the J gene TRBJ1-2; a possible D gene is TRBD1 (6 bases). Germline-derived CDR1 and CDR2 are SQVTM and ANQGSEA. The V end was cut by 6 bases, the J end by 4 bases, with 9 bases between. The CDR3 is made up of 11 amino acids. The CDR3 nucleotides read TGCAGCGTCGGAGGGGGCTATGGCTACACCTTC. It translates to CSVGGGYGYTF.

The CDR3 sequence is CASSFRDLSLETQYF. The CDR3 DNA sequence: TGTGCCAGCAGTTTCAGGGATTTATCGTTGGAGACCCAGTACTTC. The chain uses TRBV28 and TRBJ2-5; a possible D gene is TRBD1 (5 bases). Germline lookup yields CDR1 MDHEN and CDR2 SYDVKM. With 3 bases removed from V and 5 bases from J, the gap between germline ends came to 16 bases. This CDR3 has 15 amino acids. Together with reference TRBV28 and TRBJ2-5, the CDR3 gives the full variable domain: DVKVTQSSRYLVKRTGEKVFLECVQDMDHENMFWYRQDPGLGLRLIYFSYDVKMKEKGDIPEGYSVSREKKERFSLILESASTNQTSMYLCASSFRDLSLETQYFGPGTRLLVL.

The rearrangement uses TRBV18 and TRBJ1-3, with a weak D call TRBD1 (6 bases). The CDR3 is 15 residues long. The germline gives CDR1 KGHSH, CDR2 LQKENI. Trimming removed 6 bases at V and 9 bases at J, with 21 bases between. CDR3 sequence: CASSRLRTVKGTIYF. In DNA, the CDR3 is TGTGCCAGCTCGCGTCTGCGGACAGTCAAGGGCACCATATATTTT.

This chain connects TRBV5-1 to TRBJ2-3, with D maybe TRBD2 (6 bases). Trimming pared 3 bases from V and 3 bases from J, leaving 14 bases between. The germline CDR1 and CDR2 sequences are SGHRS and YFSETQ. This CDR3 has 15 residues. The CDR3 nucleotides are TGCGCCAGCAGCTGGATCTCGGGAGTGACAGATACGCAGTATTTT. Translating gives CASSWISGVTDTQYF.

In this sample, this clone turned up a few times. The CDR3 DNA is TGTGCCAGGCCGGACACCAGCACAGATACGCAGTATTTT. This sequence encodes CARPDTSTDTQYF. This chain links TRBV6-9 with TRBJ2-3, with D maybe TRBD1 (5 bases). V was clipped by 9 bases and J by 0 bases, with 10 bases between them. The CDR3 totals 13 residues. Per germline, CDR1 MNHGY and CDR2 SVAAGI.

The chain recombines TRBV5-6 with TRBJ2-7; 9 bases are a match to TRBD1. The CDR3 covers 15 residues. V was clipped by 7 bases and J by 6 bases; unmatched bases: 14. Germline V gene data show CDR1 as SGHDT and CDR2 as YYEEEE. CDR3 nucleotides: TGTGCCAGCCTCTTACAGGGACAGGGTTTCGGCGAGCAGTACTTC. It encodes CASLLQGQGFGEQYF.

In this sample, this clone turned up a few times. The chain has TRBV29-1 and TRBJ2-1, with D perhaps TRBD2 (6 bases). Per the germline V gene, CDR1 is SQVTM and CDR2 is ANQGSEA. The CDR3 sequence is 10 residues long. Trimming took off 5 bases at V and 8 bases at J, with 7 bases between the two ends. The CDR3 here is CSVTGDEQFF. CDR3 coding DNA: TGCAGCGTTACGGGGGATGAGCAGTTCTTC.

This clone was counted a few times. The chain links TRBV2 to TRBJ2-1; the D is unclear. CDR3 size: 9 residues. Germline V gene data show CDR1 as SNHLY and CDR2 as FYNNEI. V was clipped by 7 bases and J by 13 bases, with 8 bases between them. CDR3 in DNA: TGTGCCAGCACCCTCTCCCAGTTCTTC. Its protein product is CASTLSQFF.

This clone was recorded once. The rearrangement joins TRBV30 to TRBJ2-1; TRBD2 matches 9 bases. The CDR3 extends over 16 amino acids. The V segment lost 1 base and the J segment 8 bases; nucleotides outside the gene matches: 12. Germline V gives CDR1 GTSNPN, CDR2 SVGIG (reference sequence). CDR3 residues: CAWSGVAGGNRHEQFF. In nucleotides, the CDR3 is TGTGCCTGGAGTGGTGTTGCGGGAGGGAATCGGCATGAGCAGTTCTTC.

This rearrangement joins TRBV5-6 to TRBJ2-7; 7 positions match TRBD1. Losses at the gene ends were 4 bases for V and 2 bases for J; bases not matched to a gene: 3. This CDR3 has 13 residues. CDR1 and CDR2 from the germline V gene are SGHDT and YYEEEE. The CDR3 here is CASSRDSPYEQYF. CDR3 sequence (DNA): TGTGCCAGCAGCCGGGACAGCCCCTACGAGCAGTACTTC.

The V and J genes are TRBV29-1 and TRBJ1-2; D is perhaps TRBD1 (5 bases). Per the germline V gene, CDR1 is SQVTM and CDR2 is ANQGSEA. Trimming removed 6 bases from V and 6 bases from J, with 11 bases in between. The CDR3 length is 11 residues. In DNA, the CDR3 is TGCAGCGTGCCCCTCAGGGATGGCTACACCTTC. Its translation is CSVPLRDGYTF.

The chain combines TRBV29-1 with TRBJ2-7, with 8 bases identical to TRBD1. The CDR3 is made up of 13 amino acids. V trimming: 6 bases; J trimming: 1 base; junction bases outside the gene matches: 5. Germline CDR1 is SQVTM and CDR2 is ANQGSEA. CDR3 sequence reads: CSVAGGRSYEQYF. CDR3 coding DNA: TGCAGCGTCGCAGGGGGCCGTTCCTACGAGCAGTACTTC.

The rearrangement links TRBV7-9 to TRBJ2-3, with TRBD2 matching 10 bases. This CDR3 contains 17 residues. The germline gives CDR1 SEHNR, CDR2 FQNEAQ (reference sequence). V shed 6 bases, J shed 0 bases, and the junction held 9 bases outside the gene matches. CDR3 bases: TGTGCCAGCAGAGAACATGGACTAGCGGAAAGCACAGATACGCAGTATTTT. Residues: CASREHGLAESTDTQYF.

The chain has TRBV4-1 and TRBJ1-5; 8 nucleotides match TRBD1. From germline, CDR1 is MGHRA and CDR2 YSYEKL. V lost 3 bases and J lost 6; bases outside the gene matches: 4. This CDR3 spans 14 amino acids. CDR3 in DNA: TGCGCCAGCAGCCAGGGACAGGAGCGTCAGCCCCAGCATTTT. Encoded protein: CASSQGQERQPQHF.

The V call is TRBV2, the J call TRBJ1-5; D gene unclear. The CDR3 loop spans 15 amino acids. Trimming removed 0 bases from V and 3 bases from J, with 9 bases in between. Looked up from germline, CDR1 is SNHLY and CDR2 is FYNNEI. The CDR3 loop is CASSEALSDNQPQHF. The CDR3 nucleotides are TGTGCCAGCAGTGAAGCGCTGTCAGACAATCAGCCCCAGCATTTT.

This chain uses TRBV7-3 with TRBJ2-1; D remains ambiguous. Germline lookup yields CDR1 SGHTA and CDR2 FQGTGA. The CDR3 runs to 15 residues. The ends were cut back, 5 bases at V and 0 bases at J, with 11 bases in the middle. The CDR3 region is CASSPTLSSYNEQFF. The CDR3 nucleotides are TGTGCCAGCAGCCCAACGTTGAGCTCCTACAATGAGCAGTTCTTC.

This clone has only a few counts. V and J are TRBV5-1 and TRBJ2-1; D is perhaps TRBD2 (5 bases). Germline V lookup: CDR1 SGHRS, CDR2 YFSETQ. V dropped 4 bases and J dropped 2 bases, with 10 bases sitting between them. The CDR3 runs to 14 residues. CDR3 region: CASSPTGAYNEQFF. In nucleotides, the CDR3 is TGCGCCAGCAGCCCAACCGGGGCCTACAATGAGCAGTTCTTC.

This clone was picked up one time. The sample holds other DNA sequences that translate to the same CDR3. This chain joins TRBV5-1 and TRBJ2-7; no clear D gene. The CDR3 length is 13 residues. The V gene's germline CDR1 is SGHRS and CDR2 YFSETQ. The ends were cut back, 0 bases at V and 2 bases at J, with 6 bases in the middle. This chain's CDR3 is CASSLGPAYEQYF. The CDR3 nucleotides read TGCGCCAGCAGCTTGGGGCCAGCCTACGAGCAGTACTTC.